Below are 20 T cell receptor beta chains sequenced from a single sample in a study of cytomegalovirus exposure and HLA in healthy donors (dated by TCRdb to the late 2010s). Library prep was done by the immunoSEQ multiplex PCR assay. For the multiplex PCR, a mixture combining 60 forward primers for TCR Vbeta segments and 13 reverse primers for TCR Jbeta segments was used. The immuneACCESS repertoire file appears here via TCRdb, limited to in-frame rearrangements. These files lack a portion of the clones; in checked studies, under half of the deficit traces to unresolved V genes, and the cause of the others is not known. The table for this sample lists more than 85,000 clones; 60% to 85% of them were counted only once. 1.3% of the sample is in the top ten clones. The sequencing input was PBMCs. The source is a woman in her 30s in good health and CMV-seronegative.

The chain uses TRBV6-1 and TRBJ2-7, with 10 bases that match TRBD1. The CDR3 runs to 14 residues. Per the germline V gene, CDR1 is MNHNS and CDR2 is SASEGT. The V gene end was trimmed by 7 bases and the J gene end by 4 bases; junction bases not matched to a gene: 7. The DNA for the CDR3 is TGTGCCAGCAAAAGGGGACAGGGGATGTACGAGCAGTACTTC. This encodes CASKRGQGMYEQYF.

This clone was recorded once. The chain couples TRBV13 to TRBJ2-3; TRBD2 matches 7 bases. This CDR3 region has 14 residues. V was clipped by 5 bases and J by 2 bases; unmatched bases: 4. Per germline, CDR1 PRHDT and CDR2 FYEKMQ (reference sequence). The CDR3 spells CASSTGTNTDTQYF. Written as DNA, the CDR3 is TGTGCCAGCAGCACCGGGACTAACACAGATACGCAGTATTTT.

This sequence joins TRBV7-9 and TRBJ1-1; D gene uncertain. Germline lookup yields CDR1 SEHNR and CDR2 FQNEAQ (reference sequence). V lost 6 bases to trimming and J lost 8 bases, with 13 bases between them. This CDR3 is built from 12 residues. CDR3 region: CASSLTTAEAFF. In DNA, the CDR3 is TGTGCCAGCAGTCTGACAACAGCAGAAGCTTTCTTT.

V gene TRBV7-6 combines with J gene TRBJ2-5; tentative D call: TRBD1 (6 bases). With the DNA end fitting TRBJ2-7 better, the J assignment may be wrong. The length of the CDR3 is 15 residues. Germline loops: CDR1 SGHVS, CDR2 FNYEAQ. In DNA form, the CDR3 reads TGTGCCAGCAGCTTAGCGCGCCAGGGGAACTACGAGCAGTACTTC. Protein sequence: CASSLARQGNYEQYF.

The chain has TRBV28 and TRBJ1-3; D possibly corresponds to TRBD1 (6 bases). With 6 bases removed from V and 4 bases from J, the gap between germline ends came to 16 bases. Germline V gene lookup returns CDR1 MDHEN and CDR2 SYDVKM. The CDR3 is made up of 15 amino acids. The CDR3 sequence: CASSFGRGSGNTIYF. CDR3 coding DNA: TGTGCCAGCAGCTTCGGTAGGGGGTCGGGAAACACCATATATTTT.

The CDR3: CASRPTGREQYF. The CDR3 nucleotides are TGTGCCAGCAGGCCTACAGGGCGCGAGCAGTACTTC. This chain connects TRBV7-2 to TRBJ2-7, with TRBD1 as a possible D gene (6 bases). The CDR3 consists of 12 residues. Trimming took off 6 bases at V and 6 bases at J, with 12 bases between the two ends. Germline loops: CDR1 SGHTA, CDR2 FQGNSA.

The rearrangement uses TRBV28 and TRBJ2-7; a weak D match, TRBD2 (6 bases). The germline V and J ends were trimmed by 6 bases and 3 bases, with 24 bases remaining between them. Germline V CDR1 and CDR2: MDHEN, SYDVKM. This CDR3 spans 17 amino acids. CDR3 amino acids: CASSFASDRLGIYEQYF. CDR3 bases: TGTGCCAGCAGCTTTGCTAGCGATCGGCTAGGGATCTACGAGCAGTACTTC.

The chain has TRBV28 and TRBJ2-7; 8 bases fit TRBD2. The CDR3 contains 15 residues. V was pared by 4 bases and J by 3 bases, with 8 bases of the junction left unmatched. CDR1 and CDR2 (germline): MDHEN, SYDVKM. DNA for the CDR3: TGTGCCAGCAGTTCGGGAGGGGCGGGGATCTACGAGCAGTACTTC. This codes for CASSSGGAGIYEQYF.

V usage is TRBV5-1 and J usage is TRBJ2-5, with D perhaps matching TRBD2 (5 bases). This CDR3 comprises 14 residues. CDR1 and CDR2 from the germline V gene are SGHRS and YFSETQ. The V gene lost 4 bases and the J gene lost 4 bases, with 14 bases spanning the gap. Here the CDR3 DNA reads TGCGCCAGCAGCCTAACTAGTCCGGGAGAGACCCAGTACTTC. This encodes CASSLTSPGETQYF.

The genes are TRBV5-4 and TRBJ2-7; no clear D. CDR1 and CDR2 from the germline V gene are SGHNT and YYREEE (reference sequence). The CDR3 totals 14 residues. The V and J ends lost 3 bases and 2 bases respectively, with 12 bases between them. CDR3 DNA: TGTGCCAGCAGCTCTGACACCGTGGCCTACGAGCAGTACTTC. This translates into CASSSDTVAYEQYF. Looking up the rest from reference TRBV5-4 and TRBJ2-7 gives the full variable domain: ETGVTQSPTHLIKTRGQQVTLRCSSQSGHNTVSWYQQALGQGPQFIFQYYREEENGRGNFPPRFSGLQFPNYSSELNVNALELDDSALYLCASSSDTVAYEQYFGPGTRLTVT.

V gene TRBV7-2 combines with J gene TRBJ2-2, with D maybe TRBD1 (5 bases). Germline CDR1 is SGHTA and CDR2 is FQGNSA. V lost 5 bases and J lost 6, with 19 bases in between. The CDR3 length is 16 residues. The CDR3 bases are TGTGCCAGCAGCCGAGGAAGGGCAGGGATGGCCGGGGAGCTGTTTTTT. It is translated as CASSRGRAGMAGELFF.

At least ten counts were recorded for this clone. V is TRBV11-2 and J is TRBJ2-7; a possible D gene is TRBD1 (6 bases). The ends were cut back, 3 bases at V and 7 bases at J, with 16 bases in the middle. CDR3 length: 14 amino acids. Germline assignment: CDR1 SGHAT and CDR2 FQNNGV. The CDR3, as DNA: TGTGCCAGCAGCTTTAGGAGACAGGAGGTAGAGCAGTACTTC. This sequence encodes CASSFRRQEVEQYF.

The CDR3 coding sequence is TGTGCCAGCAGCTCCCTGACAGAATCTAGCACAGATACGCAGTATTTT. Its translation: CASSSLTESSTDTQYF. The rearrangement joins TRBV7-9 to TRBJ2-3, with D perhaps matching TRBD1 (5 bases). This CDR3 contains 16 residues. CDR1 and CDR2 from the germline V gene are SEHNR and FQNEAQ (reference sequence). V was shortened by 4 bases and J by 0 bases, with 14 bases between the two germline ends.

This clone was found a few times. V gene TRBV7-6 combines with J gene TRBJ1-1; D not certain. CDR3 length: 12 amino acids. The V gene lost 5 bases and the J gene lost 1 base, with 5 bases spanning the gap. Germline V gives CDR1 SGHVS, CDR2 FNYEAQ. For the CDR3, the DNA is TGTGCCAGCAGCCAGGAGAACACTGAAGCTTTCTTT. Protein sequence: CASSQENTEAFF.

The sample holds a few counts of this clone. V gene TRBV6-6 combines with J gene TRBJ2-1; a possible D gene is TRBD2 (6 bases). V gave up 6 bases and J gave up 13 bases, with 13 bases separating them. CDR3 length equals 11 residues. Looked up from germline, CDR1 is MNHNY and CDR2 is SVGAGI (reference sequence). The CDR3: CASRGAGPQFF. CDR3 in DNA: TGTGCCAGCAGAGGGGCGGGACCCCAGTTCTTC.

In this sample, this clone turned up a few times. V gene TRBV5-4 combines with J gene TRBJ2-5, with 7 bases matching TRBD2. Germline CDR1 and CDR2: SGHNT and YYREEE (reference sequence). The length of the CDR3 is 14 residues. The V and J ends lost 4 bases and 5 bases, in that order; junction bases with no gene match: 8. The CDR3 spells CASSPGLGSETQYF. In nucleotides, the CDR3 is TGTGCCAGCAGCCCCGGACTAGGATCGGAGACCCAGTACTTC.

J is TRBJ1-1 and V is TRBV28, with D maybe TRBD1 (5 bases). The ends were cut back, 6 bases at V and 10 bases at J, with 15 bases in the middle. This CDR3 is 12 amino acids long. CDR1 MDHEN and CDR2 SYDVKM come from the germline V gene. CDR3 sequence reads: CASSETGGRAFF. CDR3 nucleotide sequence: TGTGCCAGCAGCGAAACCGGGGGGAGAGCTTTCTTT.

This clone was seen a handful of times. The DNA of the CDR3 is TGTGCCAGCATAACCGGGACAGGGGGATCAGATACGCAGTATTTT. Translating gives CASITGTGGSDTQYF. This chain links TRBV6-1 with TRBJ2-3; 11 bases map to TRBD1. V gave up 7 bases and J gave up 4 bases; unmatched junction bases: 7. This CDR3 is 15 amino acids long. Germline CDR1 is MNHNS and CDR2 is SASEGT.

The chain employs TRBV7-3 and TRBJ1-1; TRBD1 agrees at 7 bases. V shed 5 bases, J shed 8 bases, and the junction held 8 bases outside the gene matches. Germline CDR1 reads SGHTA; CDR2 reads FQGTGA. CDR3 length: 13 residues. CDR3 bases: TGTGCCAGCAGCGAACAGGGGCTGCGGGAAGCTTTCTTT. Translated: CASSEQGLREAFF.

This chain joins TRBV7-6 and TRBJ2-7, with D hard to call. Germline CDR1 reads SGHVS; CDR2 reads FNYEAQ. Deletions cut 6 bases from V and 0 bases from J, with 15 bases between. The CDR3 length is 15 residues. CDR3 protein: CASSSERGNSYEQYF. For the CDR3, the DNA is TGTGCCAGCAGTTCCGAACGAGGCAACTCCTACGAGCAGTACTTC.